The present T cell receptor beta chain was sequenced within a study of blood T cell repertoires in COVID-19 (dated by TCRdb to the early 2020s). As for the study more broadly: Collaborator samples came from the United States, Italy and Spain and covered acute and convalescent phases of COVID-19. The material from the prospective study consisted of cDNA or gDNA derived from T cells, B-cell-depleted T cells, or PBMCs. Deeply sampled blood TCRbeta repertoires from subjects exposed to, actively infected with, or recovered from COVID-19 were included in the dataset. A freely available public database, intended as a resource for researchers studying the immune response to SARS-CoV-2, is where the repertoires were released. Samples were obtained from the ongoing ImmuneRACE study (first 160 participants) and from over 1,000 subjects provided by 6 global collaborators. Nearly every sample came with metadata listing a de-identified subject ID, COVID-19 status, age in years and sex. Where HLA class I and class II types were available, the types were taken from metadata supplied by the sample provider, not from assay-based typing.

Measured from the cysteine to the phenylalanine, the CDR3 is 13 residues long. Only the CDR3 DNA stays, 39 bases, in frame from base 1. Sequences SNHLY (CDR1) and FYNNEI (CDR2) are obtained from the germline V gene. Trimming costs V 7 bases and J 2 bases, and their ends lie 11 bases apart. Broader findings and caveats from the paper: The amount of clinical and demographic metadata varied by source and participant and was provided uncurated.

TCRbeta CDR3 regions were amplified from genomic DNA by means of the immunoSEQ Assay, a bias-controlled multiplex PCR. For the original study's pipeline: Nucleated cell counts per sample were estimated from amplification of reference gene primers within the assay. Sequence reads were collapsed and filtered to measure the absolute abundance of every unique TCRbeta CDR3 rearrangement. For each sample, productive Simpson clonality was calculated as the square root of Simpson's diversity index across productive rearrangements. The table comes from immuneACCESS by way of TCRdb, which keeps in-frame sequences with V and J called. Part of the clones is missing from these tables; in studies checked, under half for an unresolved V gene and the rest for unknown reasons. That table gives V, J and clone size, and the DNA gave D and trimming. The table for this sample lists more than 110,000 clones; around 78% of them were counted only once. Jointly, the top ten make up approximately 4.5% of the sample.

With regard to this clone: Its antigen specificity is not known. No base quality information exists; no much larger clone differs at one position. Other DNA sequences from this sample encode an identical CDR3 as well.

The collaborating institutions used their own protocols to collect whole blood in K2EDTA tubes. For TCRbeta analysis, collaborators shipped samples in one of three forms: frozen whole blood, isolated PBMCs, or DNA extracted from either of those sample types. The receptor chain draws on TRBV2 and TRBJ1-1; a tentative D call is TRBD1 (6 bases match). The clonotype originates from a woman older than 75 with active or convalescent COVID-19. The specimen was peripheral blood. The CDR3 protein sequence reads: CASKDSLNTEAFF. The sequence in DNA is TGTGCCAGCAAGGACAGCCTAAACACTGAAGCTTTCTTT. Supplemented by the reference TRBV2 and TRBJ1-1 proteins around the CDR3, the complete variable domain is EPEVTQTPSHQVTQMGQEVILRCVPISNHLYFYWYRQILGQKVEFLVSFYNNEISEKSEIFDDQFSVERPDGSNFTLKIRSTKLEDSAMYFCASKDSLNTEAFFGQGTRLTVV.